This entry lists 11 T cell receptor beta chains sequenced from one sample in a study of blood T cell repertoires in COVID-19. Clones were read by immunoSEQ multiplex PCR, and TCRdb kept only the in-frame ones, dropping some. The sample lists under 300,000 clones, about 90% occurring once. The specimen was peripheral blood. The source of these receptors is a man aged 30 to 45 with COVID-19, enrolled during active disease.

The chain carries TRBV28 and TRBJ1-2, with D tentatively TRBD1 (6 bases). The CDR3 is made up of 14 amino acids. In germline, CDR1 is MDHEN, CDR2 SYDVKM. V was cut by 0 bases and J by 3 bases, with 8 bases left in between. The CDR3 DNA reads TGTGCCAGCAGTTTATGGGCAGGGGACTATGGCTACACCTTC. This gives the protein CASSLWAGDYGYTF.

The chain combines TRBV3-1 (or the pseudogene TRBV3-2) with TRBJ2-2, with D possibly matching TRBD2 (6 bases). V lost 3 bases and J 6 bases, leaving 17 bases between the germline ends. This CDR3 has 16 residues. Germline loops: CDR1 LGHDT, CDR2 YNNKEL (reference sequence). CDR3 sequence reads: CASSHRLVGGAGELFF. CDR3 bases: TGTGCCAGCAGCCACCGACTAGTGGGAGGCGCCGGGGAGCTGTTTTTT.

The chain employs TRBV19 and TRBJ2-1; 8 nucleotides align to TRBD2. Germline CDR1 and CDR2: LNHDA and SQIVND (reference sequence). CDR3 length: 15 amino acids. Losses at the gene ends were 7 bases for V and 0 bases for J; bases not matched to a gene: 5. The CDR3 nucleotides are TGTGCCAGTAATCGGGGGGGCCTCTCCTACAATGAGCAGTTCTTC. Protein product: CASNRGGLSYNEQFF.

This clone was detected only once. The chain employs TRBV20-1 and TRBJ2-6; 9 bases match TRBD2. This CDR3 is built from 17 residues. V shed 3 bases and J 0 bases; nucleotides not matched to a gene: 6. Germline CDR1 is DFQATT and CDR2 is SNEGSKA (reference sequence). DNA of the CDR3: TGCAGTGCTAGTGTCTTAGCGGGGGTCTCTGGGGCCAACGTCCTGACTTTC. This gives the protein CSASVLAGVSGANVLTF.

This chain uses TRBV6-6 with TRBJ1-2; 7 bases line up with TRBD1. The CDR3 runs to 15 residues. V dropped 5 bases and J dropped 6; count of bases not matched to a gene: 12. CDR1 is MNHNY and CDR2 is SVGAGI in the germline V gene (reference sequence). The CDR3 loop reads CASSHAQGRGDGYTF. CDR3 nucleotides: TGTGCCAGCAGTCATGCACAGGGGCGGGGGGATGGCTACACCTTC.

V and J are TRBV6-5 and TRBJ1-4, with D maybe TRBD1 (5 bases). This CDR3 has 15 residues. In germline, CDR1 is MNHEY, CDR2 SVGAGI. Between the trimmed V and J ends, which lost 0 bases and 5 bases, there was a span of 10 bases. The CDR3 sequence is CASSYSGRENEKLFF. The CDR3 DNA reads TGTGCCAGCAGTTACTCAGGCAGGGAAAATGAAAAACTGTTTTTT.

This clone was counted only a few times. The chain carries TRBV5-1 and TRBJ2-7, with D unresolved. Germline CDR1 is SGHRS and CDR2 is YFSETQ. The CDR3 covers 12 residues. Trimming took off 4 bases at V and 6 bases at J, with 11 bases between the two ends. The CDR3 loop is CASSGGGPEQYF. The CDR3 nucleotides are TGCGCCAGCAGCGGCGGCGGTCCCGAGCAGTACTTC.

The chain links TRBV19 to TRBJ1-1; D is uncertain. The CDR3 sequence is 13 residues long. The V gene lost 5 bases and the J gene lost 3 bases, with 10 bases spanning the gap. Germline loops: CDR1 LNHDA, CDR2 SQIVND (reference sequence). CDR3: CASSWETYTEAFF. CDR3 DNA: TGTGCCAGTAGTTGGGAGACCTACACTGAAGCTTTCTTT.

The rearrangement joins TRBV4-1 to TRBJ2-3; D gene ambiguous. Trimming stripped 1 base from V and 3 bases from J, with 5 bases between. CDR1 is MGHRA and CDR2 is YSYEKL in the germline V gene. The CDR3 has 13 amino acids. The CDR3 is CASSQGRTDTQYF. CDR3 coding DNA: TGCGCCAGCAGCCAAGGCAGGACAGATACGCAGTATTTT.

The genes are TRBV19 and TRBJ1-2; 8 bases are a match to TRBD1. The CDR3 consists of 14 residues. The ends lost 6 bases at V and 5 bases at J; junction bases unmatched: 8. Germline values: CDR1 LNHDA, CDR2 SQIVND (reference sequence). The CDR3, as DNA: TGTGCCAGTAGAACTCAGGGGGCAATGTATGGCTACACCTTC. Encoded protein: CASRTQGAMYGYTF.

The V call is TRBV5-4, the J call TRBJ1-3; TRBD1 is a possible D gene (5 bases). The length of the CDR3 is 16 residues. V was cut by 5 bases and J by 4 bases, with 19 bases left in between. Germline assignment: CDR1 SGHNT and CDR2 YYREEE (reference sequence). The CDR3 protein is CASSPGGKTSGNTIYF. The CDR3 nucleotides are TGTGCCAGCAGTCCGGGGGGGAAGACCTCCGGAAACACCATATATTTT.